This T cell receptor beta chain was recorded in a study of T-cell reconstitution after alpha-beta-depleted transplantation in children. Germline values: CDR1 MDHEN, CDR2 SYDVKM. CDR3 size: 19 residues. Unique molecular identifiers were incorporated during preparation of the TCRbeta library. One entry per CDR3 protein, called by TCRdb with MiXCR from the PCR reads. The table includes approximately 640,000 distinct CDR3 sequences, approximately 15% detected once. The sequenced sample was PBMCs from the stem cell graft donor, obtained from the stem cell graft. This clonotype originated in a human donor who donated a stem cell graft to a child with acute myeloid leukemia. V is TRBV28 and J is TRBJ2-7, with 12 bases fitting TRBD1. The CDR3 loop is CASCLAPGQGAGCSYEQYV. CDR3 bases: TGTGCCAGCTGTTTAGCTCCGGGACAGGGGGCAGGTTGTTCCTACGAGCAGTACGTC.